A single sample gave rise to the 12 T cell receptor beta chains below, sequenced in a study of shared clonotypes between healthy human individuals. Data came from immunoSEQ multiplex PCR; TCRdb stores just in-frame clones and leaves some out. The table shows hundreds of thousands of clones, with about 97% occurring only once. The specimen was memory CD8+ T cells sorted from blood. Subset indicated: CD45RO+ cells pooled with CCR7-negative TemRA cells. These receptors were collected from a man aged 30-40 years in good health.

This clone was seen just once. This chain joins TRBV5-1 and TRBJ2-3, with TRBD2 identical over 9 bases. V was pared by 2 bases and J by 6 bases, with 7 bases of the junction left unmatched. The CDR3 spans 15 residues. Germline values: CDR1 SGHRS, CDR2 YFSETQ. This CDR3 is CASSFLAGPRDTQYF. The CDR3 DNA is TGCGCCAGCAGCTTCCTAGCGGGACCTAGGGATACGCAGTATTTT.

The chain joins TRBV27 to TRBJ1-3; maybe TRBD1 (5 bases). This CDR3 is 15 amino acids long. V dropped 3 bases and J dropped 7 bases, with 16 bases sitting between them. From germline, CDR1 is MNHEY and CDR2 SMNVEV (reference sequence). CDR3 bases: TGTGCCAGCAGTTTGTCGGCAGGGCCGGGGAACACCATATATTTT. Its translation: CASSLSAGPGNTIYF.

The chain employs TRBV28 and TRBJ1-5; 9 positions agree with TRBD1. Trimming at V came to 1 base and at J to 3 bases, leaving 13 bases not matched to a gene. The CDR3 has 19 amino acids. Germline loops: CDR1 MDHEN, CDR2 SYDVKM. CDR3: CASSLLSFIGQGNNQPQHF. The DNA for the CDR3 is TGTGCCAGCAGTTTATTATCTTTTATTGGACAGGGGAACAATCAGCCCCAGCATTTT.

This clone was recorded only once. For the CDR3, the DNA is TGTGCCAGCTCACCACCAGGACTAGGTCTCACAGATACGCAGTATTTT. Translating it yields CASSPPGLGLTDTQYF. The chain links TRBV18 to TRBJ2-3, with 7 bases matching TRBD2. After removal of 0 bases from V and 2 bases from J, the junction contained 5 bases not matched to a gene. This CDR3 contains 16 residues. The germline V gene encodes CDR1 KGHSH and CDR2 LQKENI.

V is TRBV7-8 and J is TRBJ2-1, with TRBD2 identical over 12 bases. After removal of 5 bases from V and 7 bases from J, the junction contained 9 bases not matched to a gene. The CDR3 spans 16 residues. Germline CDR1 reads SGHVS; CDR2 reads FQNEAQ. The CDR3, as DNA: TGTGCCAGCAGCAAGCGGACTAGCGGGAACATTAATGAGCAGTTCTTC. Amino acid sequence: CASSKRTSGNINEQFF. Full variable domain (rest looked up from reference TRBV7-8 and TRBJ2-1): GAGVSQSPRYKVAKRGQDVALRCDPISGHVSLFWYQQALGQGPEFLTYFQNEAQLDKSGLPSDRFFAERPEGSVSTLKIQRTQQEDSAVYLCASSKRTSGNINEQFFGPGTRLTVL.

This chain connects TRBV28 to TRBJ2-7, with a tentative D call TRBD1 (6 bases). The germline V and J ends were trimmed by 3 bases and 6 bases, with 12 bases remaining between them. CDR1 and CDR2 from the germline V gene are MDHEN and SYDVKM. The CDR3 sequence is 13 residues long. The CDR3 reads CASSFPTGIEQYF. CDR3 nucleotide sequence: TGTGCCAGCAGTTTCCCGACAGGTATCGAGCAGTACTTC.

This clone was seen once. This sequence joins TRBV29-1 and TRBJ2-2, with D perhaps matching TRBD2 (8 bases). V was clipped by 4 bases and J by 4 bases, with 25 bases between them. This CDR3 contains 18 residues. Germline V gene sequence: CDR1 SQVTM, CDR2 ANQGSEA. CDR3 residues: CSVVLDRVGLAGTGELFF. The CDR3 DNA follows: TGCAGCGTTGTTCTTGACAGGGTGGGGCTAGCGGGCACCGGGGAGCTGTTTTTT.

The CDR3 here is CASSFILGDYNEQFF. CDR3 DNA sequence: TGTGCCAGCAGTTTTATCCTGGGGGACTACAATGAGCAGTTCTTC. The chain joins TRBV27 to TRBJ2-1, with D possibly called TRBD1 or TRBD2 (5 bases each). CDR1 is MNHEY and CDR2 is SMNVEV in the germline V gene (reference sequence). This CDR3 region has 15 residues. V lost 3 bases and J 3 bases, leaving 12 bases between the germline ends.

J is TRBJ2-7 and V is TRBV6-5, with 11 nucleotides matching TRBD2. Trimming at V came to 7 bases and at J to 4 bases, leaving 6 bases not matched to a gene. Germline V gene lookup returns CDR1 MNHEY and CDR2 SVGAGI. The CDR3 contains 14 residues. CDR3 coding DNA: TGTGCCAGCACTTTAGCGGGAGGGATATACGAGCAGTACTTC. Encoded protein: CASTLAGGIYEQYF.

This rearrangement joins TRBV10-3 to TRBJ2-1, with TRBD1 identical over 9 bases. Trimming removed 6 bases from V and 0 bases from J; junction bases left unmatched: 0. The germline V gene has CDR1 ENHRY and CDR2 SYGVKD. The CDR3 is 14 residues long. For the CDR3, the DNA is TGTGCCATCAGGACAGGGGGCTCCTACAATGAGCAGTTCTTC. It yields the protein CAIRTGGSYNEQFF.

The chain combines TRBV10-1 with TRBJ2-1, with 9 nucleotides matching TRBD2. V trimming: 0 bases; J trimming: 0 bases; junction bases outside the gene matches: 0. CDR3 size: 16 residues. The germline V gene has CDR1 WNHNN and CDR2 SYGVQD (reference sequence). The CDR3 bases are TGCGCCAGCAGTGAGTCTAGCGGGAGCTCCTACAATGAGCAGTTCTTC. This encodes CASSESSGSSYNEQFF.

This chain links TRBV2 with TRBJ1-4, with D unresolved. Trimming shortened V by 7 bases and J by 8 bases, and 26 bases separated the two germline ends. This CDR3 spans 17 amino acids. Germline V gene sequence: CDR1 SNHLY, CDR2 FYNNEI. The CDR3 is CASMIQKAWGTEEKLFF. CDR3 sequence (DNA): TGTGCCAGCATGATACAGAAGGCTTGGGGAACTGAGGAAAAACTGTTTTTT.